This TCR beta chain was profiled in a study of blood T cell repertoires in COVID-19. Study overall: From T cells, B-cell-depleted T cells, or PBMCs came the material, which was cDNA or gDNA.

Using immunoSEQ multiplex PCR, the repertoire was profiled, and TCRdb retains in-frame clones only, with some absent. This table holds 55,000 to 60,000 clones, 70% to 90% found once. By sample share, this clone is medium-sized. The CDR3 has 13 residues. Between the trimmed V and J ends, which lost 4 bases and 10 bases, there was a span of 17 bases. From germline, CDR1 is SGDLS and CDR2 YYNGEE. The specimen was peripheral blood. The receptor comes from a man aged 40-55 years with active COVID-19. The V gene is TRBV9, the J gene TRBJ1-2, with D possibly TRBD1 on 5 matching bases. CDR3 amino acids: CASSSLPGQAYTF. The CDR3 nucleotides read TGTGCCAGCAGCTCTCTCCCAGGGCAGGCCTACACCTTC.